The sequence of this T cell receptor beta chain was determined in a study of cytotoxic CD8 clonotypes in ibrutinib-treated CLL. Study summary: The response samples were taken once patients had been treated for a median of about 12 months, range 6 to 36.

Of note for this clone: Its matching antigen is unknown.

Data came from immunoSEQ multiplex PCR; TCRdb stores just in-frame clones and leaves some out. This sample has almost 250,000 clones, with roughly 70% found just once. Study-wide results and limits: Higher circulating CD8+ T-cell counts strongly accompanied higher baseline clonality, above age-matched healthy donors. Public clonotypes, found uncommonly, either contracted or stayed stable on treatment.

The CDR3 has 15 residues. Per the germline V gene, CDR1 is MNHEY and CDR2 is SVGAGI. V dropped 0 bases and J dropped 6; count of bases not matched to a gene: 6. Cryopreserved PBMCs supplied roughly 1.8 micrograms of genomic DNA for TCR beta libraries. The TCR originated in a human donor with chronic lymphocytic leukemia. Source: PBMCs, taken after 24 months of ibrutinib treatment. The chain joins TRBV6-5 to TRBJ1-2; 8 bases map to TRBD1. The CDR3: CASSYSYRGEDGYTF. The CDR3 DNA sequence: TGTGCCAGCAGTTACTCGTACAGGGGGGAGGATGGCTACACCTTC.